Listed below are T cell receptor beta chains from one sample, sequenced in a study of cytomegalovirus exposure and HLA in healthy donors. Assay used: immunoSEQ multiplex PCR; TCRdb lists only in-frame clones, some missing. The data show roughly 180,000 clones, 65% to 85% seen once. Material for sequencing was PBMCs. All receptors derive from a girl aged 5 to 17 in good health and CMV-seropositive. CDR3s include the opening cysteine and the closing phenylalanine or tryptophan. A D gene is named only where the DNA matches it firmly. For some rows the clone size is stated as once, few or many, or as a class when expanded; others skip it.

TRBJ2-2 TRBV11-3 TRBD1 . TGTGCCAGCAGCTGGGGACAGGGGGTTCCAGCCGGGGAGCTGTTTTTT CASSWGQGVPAGELFF
TRBJ2-1 TRBV4-1 TRBD2 few TGCGCCAGCAGCCAAACTAGCGGGAGTGGGAATGAGCAGTTCTTC CASSQTSGSGNEQFF
TRBJ2-6 TRBV7-6 . few TGTGCCAGCAGCCGTGTCCCCTCTGGGGCCAACGTCCTGACTTTC CASSRVPSGANVLTF
TRBJ2-7 TRBV18 TRBD1 . TGTGCCAGCTCACCAAGACAGGGAACCTACGAGCAGTACTTC CASSPRQGTYEQYF
TRBJ1-1 TRBV18 . . TGTGCCAGCTCACCATCGCGGGACACTGAAGCTTTCTTT CASSPSRDTEAFF
TRBJ1-1 TRBV5-4 TRBD1 few TGTGCCAGCAGCACTGCCTCCAGGGGGCTTTATTCCGAAGCTTTCTTT CASSTASRGLYSEAFF
TRBJ2-1 TRBV9 TRBD2 . TGTGCCAGCAGCGCGACTAGCGAGGAGTACAATGAGCAGTTCTTC CASSATSEEYNEQFF
TRBJ2-5 TRBV6-6 . . TGTGCCAGCAGACTCGGCAGGGAAGAGACCCAGTACTTC CASRLGREETQYF
TRBJ2-7 TRBV6-5 TRBD2 . TGTGCCAGCGGACTAGCGGGTAGTCTCTCCTACGAGCAGTACTTC CASGLAGSLSYEQYF
TRBJ2-1 TRBV11-2 . . TGTGCCAGCAGCTTAGATGTACGGGGAGTCGATGAGCAGTTCTTC CASSLDVRGVDEQFF
TRBJ1-1 TRBV7-2 TRBD1 once TGTGCCAGCAGCTTGACAGGGGAAAACACTGAAGCTTTCTTT CASSLTGENTEAFF
TRBJ1-3 TRBV14 . . TGTGCCAGCAGCCCACAGGTTTCTGGAAACACCATATATTTT CASSPQVSGNTIYF
TRBJ2-7 TRBV6-5 . . TGTGCCAGCAGTTACGGAGGACAGAGCTCCTACGAGCAGTACTTC CASSYGGQSSYEQYF
TRBJ2-5 TRBV5-1 . . TGCGCCAGCAGCTTGAGCTCGCCCGGTCGAGAGACCCAGTACTTC CASSLSSPGRETQYF
TRBJ2-7 TRBV5-1 . . TGCGCCAGCAGCCTGGCTAGGAGTCGCGAGCAGTACTTC CASSLARSREQYF
TRBJ1-2 TRBV6-1 . few TGTGCCAGCAGTGAATTAAGACAGGACTATGGCTACACCTTC CASSELRQDYGYTF